These 29 T cell receptor beta chains originate from one sample sequenced in a study of T cell repertoires in cytomegalovirus infection. The antigens these receptors bind are not known. TCRdb itself ran the reads through MiXCR, one entry per CDR3 protein. The table includes approximately 350,000 distinct CDR3 sequences, about 32% detected once. The source was cultured PBMCs, collected from culture after CMV antigen stimulation. The receptors were gathered from a human donor in good health (CMV status not recorded). Some clones in this sample may be carry-over from other donors' samples.

This clonotype was recorded a few times. The J gene is TRBJ1-5, the V gene TRBV7-8; no reliable D call. Trimming cost V 1 base and J 3 bases, with 10 bases left between them. Germline CDR1 SGHVS, CDR2 FQNEAQ. The CDR3 loop spans 15 amino acids. As DNA, the CDR3 is TGTGCCAGCAGCTTAGTGGGCAGTTTCAATCAGCCCCAGCATTTT. This codes for CASSLVGSFNQPQHF.

This clonotype was counted only a few times. This chain connects TRBV12-3 or TRBV12-4 to TRBJ2-5; 11 bases are shared with TRBD2. V was pared by 6 bases and J by 11 bases, with 5 bases of the junction left unmatched. The CDR3 is made up of 12 amino acids. The CDR3 loop is CASSEGLAVQYF. CDR3 DNA sequence: TGTGCCAGCAGCGAGGGACTAGCGGTACAGTACTTC.

The chain is built from TRBV12-3 or TRBV12-4 and TRBJ2-5, with D perhaps matching TRBD2 (5 bases). The CDR3 consists of 14 residues. With 6 bases removed from V and 3 bases from J, the gap between germline ends came to 14 bases. CDR3 nucleotides: TGTGCCAGCAGAGAGCGGAACACCAAAGAGACCCAGTACTTC. Its protein product is CASRERNTKETQYF.

The rearrangement uses TRBV12-3 or TRBV12-4 and TRBJ2-3; D ambiguous. Deletions cut 4 bases from V and 2 bases from J, with 4 bases between. This CDR3 has 12 residues. As DNA, the CDR3 is TGTGCCAGCAGTTACATCACAGATACGCAGTATTTT. Protein: CASSYITDTQYF.

Only a few counts were recorded for this clonotype. The V gene is TRBV20-1, the J gene TRBJ2-1; 7 nucleotides align to TRBD2. Losses at the gene ends were 0 bases for V and 6 bases for J; bases not matched to a gene: 8. CDR1 is DFQATT, CDR2 SNEGSKA, per germline (reference sequence). The CDR3 consists of 15 residues. The CDR3 region has the DNA TGCAGTGCTAGAGATGAGGGAGGGCCGGGCAATGAGCAGTTCTTC. It encodes CSARDEGGPGNEQFF.

This clonotype was recorded a few times. The rearrangement links TRBV6-5 to TRBJ1-5, with D possibly being TRBD1 (5 bases). The CDR3 runs 14 residues. In germline, CDR1 is MNHEY, CDR2 SVGAGI. V gave up 6 bases and J gave up 4 bases, with 13 bases separating them. In DNA form, the CDR3 reads TGTGCCAGCAGGCCGCGGGGGGGAAATCAGCCCCAGCATTTT. It encodes CASRPRGGNQPQHF.

This clonotype was detected only a few times. This sequence joins TRBV27 and TRBJ1-2, with D possibly TRBD1 on 6 matching bases. The CDR3 totals 14 residues. The germline V and J ends were trimmed by 0 bases and 7 bases, with 12 bases remaining between them. Germline assignment: CDR1 MNHEY and CDR2 SMNVEV (reference sequence). The CDR3 DNA reads as TGTGCCAGCAGTTTATCTCCAGGGGTTGGTGGCTACACCTTC. Its translation is CASSLSPGVGGYTF.

This clonotype was found a few times. The chain couples TRBV7-6 to TRBJ2-3, with D unresolved. V dropped 4 bases and J dropped 5 bases, with 19 bases sitting between them. This CDR3 contains 16 residues. Per germline, CDR1 SGHVS and CDR2 FNYEAQ. The CDR3 nucleotides are TGTGCCAGCAGCTCCGTCATATCCGGCGCTGGAGATACGCAGTATTTT. Translation gives CASSSVISGAGDTQYF.

This clonotype was recorded a few times. This sequence joins TRBV20-1 and TRBJ2-1; tentative D call: TRBD2 (5 bases). The CDR3 contains 16 residues. In germline, CDR1 is DFQATT, CDR2 SNEGSKA (reference sequence). V was clipped by 4 bases and J by 5 bases, with 21 bases between them. This CDR3 is CSATSLDWEKHNEQFF. The CDR3 DNA follows: TGCAGTGCTACCTCGCTGGACTGGGAGAAGCACAATGAGCAGTTCTTC.

In its sample, this clonotype was seen a few times. The V call is TRBV19, the J call TRBJ2-3, with TRBD1 matching over 8 bases. CDR3 size: 14 residues. V shed 11 bases, J shed 3 bases, and the junction held 10 bases outside the gene matches. Germline V gene lookup returns CDR1 LNHDA and CDR2 SQIVND (reference sequence). The chain's CDR3 is CASTRGHGTDTQYF. CDR3 DNA sequence: TGTGCCTCCACCAGGGGGCACGGTACAGATACGCAGTATTTT. Full variable domain (outside the CDR3, taken from reference TRBV19 and TRBJ2-3): DGGITQSPKYLFRKEGQNVTLSCEQNLNHDAMYWYRQDPGQGLRLIYYSQIVNDFQKGDIAEGYSVSREKKESFPLTVTSAQKNPTAFYLCASTRGHGTDTQYFGPGTRLTVL.

V and J are TRBV7-3 and TRBJ2-2, with TRBD2 matching over 8 bases. Germline assignment: CDR1 SGHTA and CDR2 FQGTGA. V gave up 2 bases and J gave up 7 bases; unmatched junction bases: 6. The CDR3 length is 15 residues. CDR3 sequence reads: CASSLGGTSHGELFF. DNA of the CDR3: TGTGCCAGCAGCTTAGGTGGGACTAGTCACGGGGAGCTGTTTTTT.

This clonotype turned up a few times. The rearrangement joins TRBV4-1 to TRBJ2-3; the match to TRBD2 covers 14 bases. J lost 3 bases, V lost 1 base, and 9 bases had no gene match. From germline, CDR1 is MGHRA and CDR2 YSYEKL. CDR3 size: 19 residues. The CDR3 DNA sequence: TGCGCCAGCAGCCAAGGACGACTAGCGGGAGGGCCGGTTACAGATACGCAGTATTTT. The encoded protein is CASSQGRLAGGPVTDTQYF.

The chain combines TRBV7-2 with TRBJ2-2, with a possible D match to TRBD2 (5 bases). Germline CDR1 reads SGHTA; CDR2 reads FQGNSA. The CDR3 totals 15 residues. V dropped 0 bases and J dropped 5 bases, with 10 bases sitting between them. The CDR3 DNA follows: TGTGCCAGCAGCTTAGCGGCCAGCGGAACCGGGGAGCTGTTTTTT. This translates into CASSLAASGTGELFF.

The J gene is TRBJ2-3, the V gene TRBV6-5; no definite D call. The CDR3 length is 13 residues. CDR1 and CDR2 (germline): MNHEY, SVGAGI. Trimming shortened V by 2 bases and J by 4 bases, and 7 bases separated the two germline ends. The CDR3 spells CASSYGPADTQYF. DNA for the CDR3: TGTGCCAGCAGTTACGGTCCCGCAGATACGCAGTATTTT.

The table lists this clonotype with a few counts. The gene calls are TRBV11-2 and TRBJ1-1, with D uncertain. With 5 bases removed from V and 3 bases from J, the gap between germline ends came to 22 bases. The germline V gene has CDR1 SGHAT and CDR2 FQNNGV. This CDR3 is built from 17 residues. CDR3: CASSDWESLWEDTEAFF. The CDR3 DNA reads TGTGCCAGCAGCGACTGGGAGAGCCTATGGGAGGACACTGAAGCTTTCTTT.

The CDR3 DNA sequence: TGTGCCAGTAGTAGGGCAGGGCCGACAGATACGCAGTATTTT. Translation: CASSRAGPTDTQYF. The V and J genes are TRBV19 and TRBJ2-3, with a weak D call TRBD1 (5 bases). Trimming left V 4 bases short and J 3 bases short, with 11 bases between. Germline V gene lookup returns CDR1 LNHDA and CDR2 SQIVND (reference sequence). The length of the CDR3 is 14 residues.

This sequence joins TRBV4-1 and TRBJ2-1; a possible D gene is TRBD2 (7 bases). The germline V and J ends were trimmed by 0 bases and 8 bases, with 14 bases remaining between them. CDR3 length equals 15 residues. Per the germline V gene, CDR1 is MGHRA and CDR2 is YSYEKL. In DNA, the CDR3 is TGCGCCAGCAGCCAAGACCCGAAAGGGGGGGATGAGCAGTTCTTC. Translated: CASSQDPKGGDEQFF.

This clonotype has ten or more counts. The chain employs TRBV14 and TRBJ1-5; perhaps TRBD1 as D (5 bases). Germline-derived CDR1 and CDR2 are SGHDN and FVKESK. Trimming took off 3 bases at V and 2 bases at J, with 5 bases between the two ends. This CDR3 is 13 amino acids long. The CDR3 is CASSQGGNQPQHF. The CDR3 bases are TGTGCCAGCAGCCAGGGGGGCAATCAGCCCCAGCATTTT. Full variable domain (rest looked up from reference TRBV14 and TRBJ1-5): EAGVTQFPSHSVIEKGQTVTLRCDPISGHDNLYWYRRVMGKEIKFLLHFVKESKQDESGMPNNRFLAERTGGTYSTLKVQPAELEDSGVYFCASSQGGNQPQHFGDGTRLSIL.

In its sample, this clonotype was seen many times. The chain carries TRBV4-3 and TRBJ1-4; maybe TRBD1 (5 bases). Germline assignment: CDR1 LGHNA and CDR2 YSLEER. V was clipped by 0 bases and J by 4 bases, with 18 bases between them. The CDR3 spans 18 residues. CDR3 sequence (DNA): TGCGCCAGCAGCCAAGACTGGGCAGGGAGGAGCGTTAATGAAAAACTGTTTTTT. Residues: CASSQDWAGRSVNEKLFF.

V is TRBV28 and J is TRBJ2-2, with TRBD1 matching over 7 bases. The length of the CDR3 is 14 residues. V dropped 6 bases and J dropped 6; count of bases not matched to a gene: 7. In germline, CDR1 is MDHEN, CDR2 SYDVKM. The CDR3, as DNA: TGTGCCAGCAGATCGGGACAGAGGTCCGGGGAGCTGTTTTTT. Its protein is CASRSGQRSGELFF.

In its sample, this clonotype was seen a few times. The chain joins TRBV10-3 to TRBJ2-3, with a possible D match to TRBD1 (6 bases). Between the trimmed V and J ends, which lost 4 bases and 6 bases, there was a span of 20 bases. The CDR3 is 16 amino acids. The germline gives CDR1 ENHRY, CDR2 SYGVKD. This chain's CDR3 is CAISATGPSHVDTQYF. The CDR3 DNA reads as TGTGCCATCAGTGCGACAGGACCCTCACATGTGGATACGCAGTATTTT.

This clonotype was observed a few times. V usage is TRBV19 and J usage is TRBJ2-6; D is undetermined. Germline loops: CDR1 LNHDA, CDR2 SQIVND (reference sequence). The CDR3 is 16 amino acids. V shed 4 bases and J shed 0 bases, with 10 bases lying between them. This CDR3 reads CASSNQALSGANVLTF. DNA of the CDR3: TGTGCCAGTAGTAATCAGGCTCTCTCTGGGGCCAACGTCCTGACTTTC.

This clonotype was counted between two and nine times. V gene TRBV15 combines with J gene TRBJ1-3, with D unresolved. The ends were cut back, 3 bases at V and 0 bases at J, with 6 bases in the middle. The CDR3 contains 14 residues. Germline loops: CDR1 LNHNV, CDR2 YYDKDF (reference sequence). The CDR3 reads CATSSDPSGNTIYF. The CDR3 DNA reads as TGTGCCACCAGCAGTGACCCCTCTGGAAACACCATATATTTT.

This clonotype appeared many times. The V call is TRBV7-2, the J call TRBJ1-3; D is undetermined. V was trimmed by 0 bases and J by 2 bases, leaving 2 bases between them. This CDR3 is built from 13 residues. CDR1 is SGHTA and CDR2 is FQGNSA in the germline V gene. CDR3 DNA sequence: TGTGCCAGCAGCTTAGCGGCTGGAAACACCATATATTTT. Protein product: CASSLAAGNTIYF. Based on the CDR3 plus reference TRBV7-2 and TRBJ1-3, the full variable domain is GAGVSQSPSNKVTEKGKDVELRCDPISGHTALYWYRQSLGQGLEFLIYFQGNSAPDKSGLPSDRFSAERTGGSVSTLTIQRTQQEDSAVYLCASSLAAGNTIYFGEGSWLTVV.

The CDR3 loop reads CASSYSVSSSLKQEQFF. The CDR3 nucleotides are TGTGCCAGCAGTTACTCCGTCTCTAGCTCTTTGAAACAAGAGCAGTTCTTC. The rearrangement joins TRBV6-6 to TRBJ2-1; TRBD2 is a possible D gene (5 bases). Trimming stripped 0 bases from V and 10 bases from J, with 22 bases between. Per the germline V gene, CDR1 is MNHNY and CDR2 is SVGAGI (reference sequence). CDR3 length: 17 residues.

Only a few counts were recorded for this clonotype. The CDR3 sequence: CASSFQGLAGEGELFF. In DNA, the CDR3 is TGTGCCAGCAGTTTCCAGGGACTAGCGGGAGAAGGGGAGCTGTTTTTT. This chain connects TRBV12-3 or TRBV12-4 to TRBJ2-2; 14 bases map to TRBD2. With 3 bases clipped from V and 8 bases from J, the junction kept 5 bases outside the gene matches. The CDR3 totals 16 residues.

The V call is TRBV19, the J call TRBJ2-7; 8 bases map to TRBD1. The CDR3 covers 14 residues. V lost 5 bases, J lost 1 base, and 4 bases stayed unmatched. Germline assignment: CDR1 LNHDA and CDR2 SQIVND (reference sequence). This CDR3 reads CASSLQGVSYEQYF. The CDR3 bases are TGTGCCAGTAGTCTACAGGGGGTGTCCTACGAGCAGTACTTC.

The chain is built from TRBV5-1 and TRBJ2-1; a weak D match, TRBD2 (7 bases). The germline V and J ends were trimmed by 6 bases and 3 bases, with 22 bases remaining between them. Germline assignment: CDR1 SGHRS and CDR2 YFSETQ. The CDR3 spans 17 residues. The CDR3 region is CASIPDGGRIGYNEQFF. DNA for the CDR3: TGCGCCAGCATCCCCGACGGGGGGCGAATCGGCTACAATGAGCAGTTCTTC.

There are a few counts of this clonotype. The chain's CDR3 is CASSLDAGANNEQFF. CDR3 bases: TGTGCCAGCAGCTTAGACGCGGGAGCAAACAATGAGCAGTTCTTC. V gene TRBV7-2 combines with J gene TRBJ2-1; TRBD2 matches 7 bases. This CDR3 has 15 residues. Germline CDR1 is SGHTA and CDR2 is FQGNSA. Trimming at V came to 1 base and at J to 5 bases, leaving 5 bases not matched to a gene.